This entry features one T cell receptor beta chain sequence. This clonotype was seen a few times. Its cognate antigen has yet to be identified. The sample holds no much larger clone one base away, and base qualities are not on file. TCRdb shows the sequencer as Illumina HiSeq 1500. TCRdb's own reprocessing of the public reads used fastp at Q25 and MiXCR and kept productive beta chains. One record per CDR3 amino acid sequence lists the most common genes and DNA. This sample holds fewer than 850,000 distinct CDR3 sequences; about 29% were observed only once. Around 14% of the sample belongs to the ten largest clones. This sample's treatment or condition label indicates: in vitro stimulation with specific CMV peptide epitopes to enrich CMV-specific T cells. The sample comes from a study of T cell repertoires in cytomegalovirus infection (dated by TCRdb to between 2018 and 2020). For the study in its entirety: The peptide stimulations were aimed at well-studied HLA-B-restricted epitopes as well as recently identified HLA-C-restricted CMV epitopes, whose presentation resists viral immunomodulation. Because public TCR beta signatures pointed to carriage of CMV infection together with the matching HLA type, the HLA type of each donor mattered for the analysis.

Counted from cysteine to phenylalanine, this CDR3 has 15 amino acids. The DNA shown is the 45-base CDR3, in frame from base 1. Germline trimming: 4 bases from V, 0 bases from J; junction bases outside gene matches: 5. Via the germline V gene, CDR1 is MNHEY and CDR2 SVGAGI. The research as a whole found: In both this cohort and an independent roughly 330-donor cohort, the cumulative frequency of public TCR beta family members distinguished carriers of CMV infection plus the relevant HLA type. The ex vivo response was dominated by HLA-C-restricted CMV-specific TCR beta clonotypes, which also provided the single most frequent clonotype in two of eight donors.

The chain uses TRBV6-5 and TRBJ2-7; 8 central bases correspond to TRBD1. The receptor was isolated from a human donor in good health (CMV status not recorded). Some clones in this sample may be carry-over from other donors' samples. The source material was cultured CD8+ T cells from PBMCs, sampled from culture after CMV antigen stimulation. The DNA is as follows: TGTGCCAGCAGTTGGGGACAGGCCAACTCCTACGAGCAGTACTTC. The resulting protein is CASSWGQANSYEQYF.